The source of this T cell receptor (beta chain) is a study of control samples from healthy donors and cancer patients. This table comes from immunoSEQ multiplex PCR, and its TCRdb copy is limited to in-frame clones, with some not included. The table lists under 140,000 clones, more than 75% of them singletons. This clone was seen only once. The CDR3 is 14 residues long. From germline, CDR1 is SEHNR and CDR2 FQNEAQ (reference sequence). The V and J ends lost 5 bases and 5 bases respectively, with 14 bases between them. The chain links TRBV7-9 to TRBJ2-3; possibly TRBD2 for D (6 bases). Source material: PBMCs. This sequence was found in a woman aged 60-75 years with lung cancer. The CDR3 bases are TGTGCCAGCAGCGCGGGACCTAATGGAGATACGCAGTATTTT. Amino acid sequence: CASSAGPNGDTQYF.